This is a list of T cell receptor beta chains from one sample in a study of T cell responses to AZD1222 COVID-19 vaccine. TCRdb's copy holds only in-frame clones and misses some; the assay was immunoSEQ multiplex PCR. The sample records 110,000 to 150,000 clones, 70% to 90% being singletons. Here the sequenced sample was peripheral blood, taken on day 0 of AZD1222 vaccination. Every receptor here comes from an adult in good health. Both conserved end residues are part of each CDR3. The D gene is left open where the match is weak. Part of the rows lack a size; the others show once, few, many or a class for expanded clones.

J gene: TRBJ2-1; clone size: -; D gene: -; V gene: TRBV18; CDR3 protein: CASSPITGLRHNEQFF; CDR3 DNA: TGTGCCAGCTCACCTATCACAGGGTTACGGCACAATGAGCAGTTCTTC
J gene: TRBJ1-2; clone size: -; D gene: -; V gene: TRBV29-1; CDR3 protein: CSVEPPDYGYTF; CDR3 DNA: TGCAGCGTCGAGCCGCCCGACTATGGCTACACCTTC
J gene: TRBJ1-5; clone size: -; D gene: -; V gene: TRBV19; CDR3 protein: CASRVGGTSNQPQHF; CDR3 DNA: TGTGCCAGTAGGGTCGGGGGCACGAGCAATCAGCCCCAGCATTTT
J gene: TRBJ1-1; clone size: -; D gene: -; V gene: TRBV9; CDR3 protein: CASSVGQPGNTEAFF; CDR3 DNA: TGTGCCAGCAGCGTAGGCCAGCCTGGGAACACTGAAGCTTTCTTT
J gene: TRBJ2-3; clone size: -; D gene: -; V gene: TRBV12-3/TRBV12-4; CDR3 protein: CASSPLRTDTQYF; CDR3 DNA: TGTGCCAGCAGCCCACTTCGGACAGATACGCAGTATTTT
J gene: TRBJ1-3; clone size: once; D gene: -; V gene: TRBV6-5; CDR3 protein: CASSYVGISGNTIYF; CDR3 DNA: TGTGCCAGCAGTTACGTGGGGATCTCTGGAAACACCATATATTTT
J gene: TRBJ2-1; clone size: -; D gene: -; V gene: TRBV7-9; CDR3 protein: CASLAGTTLFEQFF; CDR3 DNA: TGTGCCAGCTTGGCCGGGACGACTCTTTTTGAGCAGTTCTTC
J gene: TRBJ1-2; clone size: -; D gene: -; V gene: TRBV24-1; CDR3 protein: CATSDLGGNGYTF; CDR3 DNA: TGTGCCACCAGTGATTTAGGAGGAAATGGCTACACCTTC
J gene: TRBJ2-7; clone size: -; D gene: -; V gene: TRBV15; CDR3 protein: CATSRVPPSVEQYF; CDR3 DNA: TGTGCCACCAGCAGAGTTCCGCCCAGCGTCGAGCAGTACTTC
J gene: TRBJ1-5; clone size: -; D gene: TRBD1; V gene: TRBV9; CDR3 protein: CASSPGTGYNQPQHF; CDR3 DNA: TGTGCCAGCAGCCCTGGGACAGGGTACAATCAGCCCCAGCATTTT
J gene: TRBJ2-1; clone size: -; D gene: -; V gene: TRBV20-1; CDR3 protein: CRAGSSSEQFF; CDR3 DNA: TGCAGGGCGGGAAGCTCGAGTGAGCAGTTCTTC
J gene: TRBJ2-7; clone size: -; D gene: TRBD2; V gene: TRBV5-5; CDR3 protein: CASSFGPTSDYEQYF; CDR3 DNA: TGTGCCAGCAGCTTTGGACCGACTAGCGACTACGAGCAGTACTTC
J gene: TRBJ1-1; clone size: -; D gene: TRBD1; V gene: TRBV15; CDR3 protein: CATSTDRVGNTEAFF; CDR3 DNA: TGTGCCACCAGCACGGACAGGGTGGGGAACACTGAAGCTTTCTTT
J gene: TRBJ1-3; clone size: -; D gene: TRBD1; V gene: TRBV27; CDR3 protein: CASSTGGLGNTIYF; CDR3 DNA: TGTGCCAGCAGTACAGGGGGATTGGGAAACACCATATATTTT
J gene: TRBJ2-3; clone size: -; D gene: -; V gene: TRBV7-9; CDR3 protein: CASSLRDKSTDTQYF; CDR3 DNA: TGTGCCAGCAGCTTACGGGACAAGAGCACAGATACGCAGTATTTT
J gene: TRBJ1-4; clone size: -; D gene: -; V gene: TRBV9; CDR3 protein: CASSPLGQKDEKLFF; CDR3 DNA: TGTGCCAGCAGCCCCCTTGGGCAAAAGGATGAAAAACTGTTTTTT
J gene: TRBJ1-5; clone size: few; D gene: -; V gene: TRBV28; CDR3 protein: CASSYLGYGAGESLGGQPQHF; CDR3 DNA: TGTGCCAGCAGTTATCTCGGCTACGGGGCGGGGGAGTCCCTCGGGGGTCAGCCCCAGCATTTT
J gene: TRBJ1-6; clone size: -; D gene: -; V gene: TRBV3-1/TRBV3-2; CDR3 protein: CASSRDVGTSPLHF; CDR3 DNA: TGTGCCAGCAGCCGCGACGTCGGGACATCACCCCTCCACTTT
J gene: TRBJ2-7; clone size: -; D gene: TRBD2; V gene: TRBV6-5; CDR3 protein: CASSYSAPSGFYEQYF; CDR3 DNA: TGTGCCAGCAGTTACTCGGCCCCTAGCGGATTCTACGAGCAGTACTTC
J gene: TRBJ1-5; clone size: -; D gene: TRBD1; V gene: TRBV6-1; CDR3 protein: CASSDLDAGGGLGNQPQHF; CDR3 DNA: TGTGCCAGCAGTGATTTGGACGCAGGGGGGGGTTTGGGCAATCAGCCCCAGCATTTT
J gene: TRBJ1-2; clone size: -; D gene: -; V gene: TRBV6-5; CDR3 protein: CASSSYGGFNYGYTF; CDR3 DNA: TGTGCCAGCAGTTCCTATGGGGGGTTTAACTATGGCTACACCTTC
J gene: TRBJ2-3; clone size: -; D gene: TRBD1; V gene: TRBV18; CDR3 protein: CASSPQGARTDTQYF; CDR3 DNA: TGTGCCAGCTCACCGCAGGGGGCCCGGACAGATACGCAGTATTTT
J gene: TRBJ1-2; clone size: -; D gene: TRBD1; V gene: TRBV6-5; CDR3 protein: CASSYSGRGQLGYTF; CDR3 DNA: TGTGCCAGCAGTTACTCGGGCAGGGGGCAGTTAGGCTACACCTTC
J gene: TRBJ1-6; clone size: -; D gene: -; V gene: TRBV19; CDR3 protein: CASSRERSKPLHF; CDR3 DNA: TGTGCCAGTAGTAGGGAAAGATCGAAGCCCCTCCACTTT
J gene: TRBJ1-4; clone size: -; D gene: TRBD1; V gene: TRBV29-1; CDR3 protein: CSGTGHNEKLFF; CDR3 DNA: TGCAGCGGGACAGGACATAATGAAAAACTGTTTTTT
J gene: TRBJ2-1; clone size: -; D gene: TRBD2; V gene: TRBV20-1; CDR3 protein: CSASLAGGIPYNEQFF; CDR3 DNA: TGCAGTGCTAGTTTGGCGGGAGGGATTCCCTACAATGAGCAGTTCTTC
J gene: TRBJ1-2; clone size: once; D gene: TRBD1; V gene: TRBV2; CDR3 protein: CASSVTDRGIGYTF; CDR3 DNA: TGTGCCAGCAGTGTCACGGACAGGGGGATTGGCTACACCTTC